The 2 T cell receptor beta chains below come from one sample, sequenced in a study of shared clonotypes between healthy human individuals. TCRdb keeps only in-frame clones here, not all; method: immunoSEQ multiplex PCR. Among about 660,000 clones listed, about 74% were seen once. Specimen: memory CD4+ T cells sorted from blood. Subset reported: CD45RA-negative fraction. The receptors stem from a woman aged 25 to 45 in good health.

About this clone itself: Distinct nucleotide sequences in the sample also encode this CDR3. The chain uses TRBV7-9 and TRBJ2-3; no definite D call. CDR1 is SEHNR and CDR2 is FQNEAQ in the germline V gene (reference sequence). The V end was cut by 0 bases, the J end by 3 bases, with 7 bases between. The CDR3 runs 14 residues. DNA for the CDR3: TGTGCCAGCAGCTTAGCGGGCGCGACAGATACGCAGTATTTT. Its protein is CASSLAGATDTQYF.

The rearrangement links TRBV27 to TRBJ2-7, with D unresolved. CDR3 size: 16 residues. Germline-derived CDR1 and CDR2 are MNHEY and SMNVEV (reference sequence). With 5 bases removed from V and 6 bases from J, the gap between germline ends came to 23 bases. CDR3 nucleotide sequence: TGTGCCAGCAGTCCCCTCCCGACAAGTATAAGGAGCGAGCAGTACTTC. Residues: CASSPLPTSIRSEQYF.